This is a list of T cell receptor beta chains from one sample in a study of blood T cell repertoires in COVID-19. Profiling relied on immunoSEQ multiplex PCR, and the TCRdb table lists in-frame clones only, not all of them. The table shows 130,000 to 150,000 clones, with 85% to 90% occurring only once. Sequencing was carried out using peripheral blood. Receptors originate from an older woman with active COVID-19. Each CDR3 is given with its conserved first and last residue. The order of the fields is CDR3 DNA, CDR3 protein, clone size, D gene, J gene, V gene. A D gene is named only where the DNA matches it firmly. Size is stated for part of the rows, as once, few or many counts, or as a class when the clone is expanded.

TGTGCCAGCAGCGTAGGCGCGGGAGGGGTCAATGAGCAGTTCTTC,CASSVGAGGVNEQFF,NA,TRBD2,TRBJ2-1,TRBV9
TGTGCCAGCAGCCCCCGTGGGAGGGCCTACGAGCAGTACTTC,CASSPRGRAYEQYF,few,TRBD2,TRBJ2-7,TRBV7-9
TGTGCCAGTAGTGCACAGGGGGCTCCCTCCTACGAGCAGTACTTC,CASSAQGAPSYEQYF,NA,TRBD1,TRBJ2-7,TRBV19
TGTGCCAGCAGTTCCCCTAGCGGGATTACCTACGAGCAGTACTTC,CASSSPSGITYEQYF,NA,TRBD2,TRBJ2-7,TRBV6-2/TRBV6-3
TGTGCCAGCATCGGACTAGCGGGAGCCTACGAGCAGTACTTC,CASIGLAGAYEQYF,NA,TRBD2,TRBJ2-7,TRBV6-5
TGTGCCAGCAGCTCCGGGACTAGCGGGAGAGTTACCGGGGAGCTGTTTTTT,CASSSGTSGRVTGELFF,once,TRBD2,TRBJ2-2,TRBV5-4
TGCGCCAGCAGCTTGAAAAGGACTAGCGGGTCTAGCACAGATACGCAGTATTTT,CASSLKRTSGSSTDTQYF,NA,TRBD2,TRBJ2-3,TRBV5-1
TGTGCCAGCAGCTTGTCGTACGGGAGGGCGAACACCGGGGAGCTGTTTTTT,CASSLSYGRANTGELFF,once,TRBD2,TRBJ2-2,TRBV5-4
TGTGCCAGCAGCTTAGTGCGGGGAGACACCGGGGAGCTGTTTTTT,CASSLVRGDTGELFF,NA,NA,TRBJ2-2,TRBV7-2
TGCGCCAGCAGCTTGAGTTCAGGGACAGGGGCCCAAAGAGAGACCCAGTACTTC,CASSLSSGTGAQRETQYF,once,TRBD1,TRBJ2-5,TRBV5-1
TGTGCCAGCAGCCCTAGGCCCCCTGGAGAAAAGCAGTTCTTC,CASSPRPPGEKQFF,NA,NA,TRBJ2-1,TRBV7-9
TGTGCCTGGCTCCGGGACACACACATGGGTTCACCCCTCCACTTT,CAWLRDTHMGSPLHF,once,NA,TRBJ1-6,TRBV30
TGTGCCAGCAGCCCGGCGGCGCAACAGACCCAGTACTTC,CASSPAAQQTQYF,NA,NA,TRBJ2-5,TRBV7-2
TGTGCCAGCAGCCGCTCCTGGCCGGGTGAATCGTACGAGCAGTACTTC,CASSRSWPGESYEQYF,NA,NA,TRBJ2-7,TRBV14
TGTGCCAGCAGCCCCCTCGGGGGGGATACGCAGTATTTT,CASSPLGGDTQYF,NA,TRBD2,TRBJ2-3,TRBV9
TGTGCCAGCAGCCGGACAGGGGGAGCTAACTATGGCTACACCTTC,CASSRTGGANYGYTF,once,TRBD1,TRBJ1-2,TRBV5-5
TGTGCCAGTAGTATTCTTTCGACAGGCGGACTCTCCAATGAGCAGTTCTTC,CASSILSTGGLSNEQFF,NA,NA,TRBJ2-1,TRBV19